This passage covers 20 T cell receptor beta chains from one sample sequenced in a study of blood T cell repertoires in COVID-19. The assay was immunoSEQ multiplex PCR, and TCRdb's table has in-frame clones only and misses some. This sample has hundreds of thousands of clones, with approximately 90% found just once. Sequencing was carried out using peripheral blood. These receptors originate from a woman aged 25 to 39 with acute or convalescent COVID-19.

The chain joins TRBV19 to TRBJ2-2; D gene unclear. This CDR3 has 13 amino acids. Trimming left V 6 bases short and J 4 bases short, with 9 bases between. Germline loops: CDR1 LNHDA, CDR2 SQIVND (reference sequence). The CDR3 sequence is CASRSAGTGELFF. The CDR3 DNA is TGTGCCAGTAGAAGCGCCGGCACCGGGGAGCTGTTTTTT.

V usage is TRBV6-5 and J usage is TRBJ2-7, with D maybe TRBD1 (6 bases). V dropped 2 bases and J dropped 4 bases, with 12 bases sitting between them. Germline V gene lookup returns CDR1 MNHEY and CDR2 SVGAGI. CDR3 length: 14 amino acids. The CDR3 sequence is CASSYVAGEYEQYF. CDR3 nucleotides: TGTGCCAGCAGTTACGTGGCAGGGGAATACGAGCAGTACTTC.

J is TRBJ2-5 and V is TRBV11-2; TRBD2 agrees at 7 bases. The CDR3 runs 12 residues. Per the germline V gene, CDR1 is SGHAT and CDR2 is FQNNGV. J gave up 5 bases and V 5 bases, and 2 bases lay outside the gene matches. The chain's CDR3 is CASSASGETQYF. CDR3 in DNA: TGTGCCAGCAGCGCTAGCGGCGAGACCCAGTACTTC.

The J gene is TRBJ2-7, the V gene TRBV28; weak D call: TRBD1 (5 bases). The V and J ends lost 2 bases and 2 bases respectively, with 10 bases between them. The CDR3 is made up of 14 amino acids. Germline V gives CDR1 MDHEN, CDR2 SYDVKM. The CDR3 nucleotides are TGTGCCAGCAGTTTACCTGGACACCCCTACGAGCAGTACTTC. Its protein product is CASSLPGHPYEQYF.

The V call is TRBV4-1, the J call TRBJ2-2, with 8 bases that match TRBD2. Per the germline V gene, CDR1 is MGHRA and CDR2 is YSYEKL. Trimming took 6 bases from V and 4 from J; bases not matched to a gene: 7. The CDR3 consists of 15 residues. The CDR3 region is CASSFTGGATGELFF. The CDR3 DNA follows: TGCGCCAGCAGTTTTACCGGGGGGGCCACCGGGGAGCTGTTTTTT.

The chain is built from TRBV28 and TRBJ1-1; no firm D call. Trimming stripped 5 bases from V and 11 bases from J, with 21 bases between. The CDR3 runs 14 residues. Germline loops: CDR1 MDHEN, CDR2 SYDVKM. The CDR3 loop reads CASSTPSPYLTAFF. Written as DNA, the CDR3 is TGTGCCAGCAGTACCCCAAGTCCCTACCTAACGGCTTTCTTT. Full variable domain (rest looked up from reference TRBV28 and TRBJ1-1): DVKVTQSSRYLVKRTGEKVFLECVQDMDHENMFWYRQDPGLGLRLIYFSYDVKMKEKGDIPEGYSVSREKKERFSLILESASTNQTSMYLCASSTPSPYLTAFFGQGTRLTVV.

The chain carries TRBV6-6 and TRBJ2-5; D unresolved. Between the trimmed V and J ends, which lost 0 bases and 4 bases, there was a span of 9 bases. CDR3 length equals 14 residues. The germline gives CDR1 MNHNY, CDR2 SVGAGI (reference sequence). Written as DNA, the CDR3 is TGTGCCAGCAGTTACTCGATACTGTTAGAGACCCAGTACTTC. Its protein product is CASSYSILLETQYF.

The V gene is TRBV6-5, the J gene TRBJ2-5; TRBD1 matches at 7 bases. Germline CDR1 and CDR2: MNHEY and SVGAGI. This CDR3 contains 15 residues. Trimming took 0 bases from V and 5 from J; bases not matched to a gene: 6. Here the CDR3 reads CASSYSPGGMETQYF. In DNA, the CDR3 is TGTGCCAGCAGTTACTCTCCAGGGGGTATGGAGACCCAGTACTTC.

This clone appeared once. The sample holds other DNA sequences that translate to the same CDR3. V usage is TRBV6-6 and J usage is TRBJ2-3; 9 bases are a match to TRBD2. The CDR3 spans 16 residues. CDR1 MNHNY and CDR2 SVGAGI come from the germline V gene (reference sequence). Trimming removed 0 bases from V and 2 bases from J; junction bases left unmatched: 3. The CDR3 coding sequence is TGTGCCAGCAGTTACTCGACTAGCGGCAACACAGATACGCAGTATTTT. It translates to CASSYSTSGNTDTQYF.

The CDR3 coding sequence is TGTGCCAGCAGTTACTCAGACGGGGGGGCGGGTACGCAGTATTTT. Its protein is CASSYSDGGAGTQYF. This chain connects TRBV6-5 to TRBJ2-3; 8 bases are shared with TRBD2. This CDR3 contains 15 residues. Germline-derived CDR1 and CDR2 are MNHEY and SVGAGI. After removal of 0 bases from V and 8 bases from J, the junction contained 7 bases not matched to a gene.

This sequence joins TRBV5-5 and TRBJ2-3; D might be TRBD1 (5 bases). Germline V gene sequence: CDR1 SGHKS, CDR2 YYEKEE (reference sequence). This CDR3 is 16 amino acids long. Trimming shortened V by 0 bases and J by 5 bases, and 16 bases separated the two germline ends. The CDR3 reads CASSLGGLGIQDTQYF. The CDR3 DNA reads TGTGCCAGCAGCTTGGGGGGCCTAGGTATTCAAGATACGCAGTATTTT. The full variable domain, its missing parts supplied by reference TRBV5-5 and TRBJ2-3, is DAGVTQSPTHLIKTRGQQVTLRCSPISGHKSVSWYQQVLGQGPQFIFQYYEKEERGRGNFPDRFSARQFPNYSSELNVNALLLGDSALYLCASSLGGLGIQDTQYFGPGTRLTVL.

The rearrangement uses TRBV7-9 and TRBJ1-4; D unclear. V was trimmed by 2 bases and J by 1 base, leaving 5 bases between them. Germline lookup yields CDR1 SEHNR and CDR2 FQNEAQ (reference sequence). This CDR3 region has 14 residues. The CDR3 sequence is CASSLLGTNEKLFF. The DNA for the CDR3 is TGTGCCAGCAGCTTACTAGGAACTAATGAAAAACTGTTTTTT.

The J gene is TRBJ1-4, the V gene TRBV24-1, with D possibly matching TRBD1 (6 bases). The germline V gene has CDR1 KGHDR and CDR2 SFDVKD. The CDR3 is 17 residues long. V dropped 1 base and J dropped 10 bases, with 21 bases sitting between them. This CDR3 reads CATSDFVDSANQGKLFF. CDR3 nucleotide sequence: TGTGCCACCAGTGATTTCGTGGACAGCGCTAACCAGGGAAAACTGTTTTTT.

The chain is built from TRBV3-1 (or the pseudogene TRBV3-2) and TRBJ1-1, with TRBD1 identical over 7 bases. This CDR3 is built from 14 residues. V shed 1 base and J 3 bases; nucleotides not matched to a gene: 2. Germline V gene data show CDR1 as LGHDT and CDR2 as YNNKEL (reference sequence). The CDR3: CASSQATGHTEAFF. The CDR3 DNA sequence: TGTGCCAGCAGCCAAGCGACAGGGCACACTGAAGCTTTCTTT.

V and J are TRBV7-3 and TRBJ2-3, with 9 bases matching TRBD1. Germline assignment: CDR1 SGHTA and CDR2 FQGTGA. The ends lost 5 bases at V and 2 bases at J; junction bases unmatched: 2. The CDR3 extends over 14 amino acids. CDR3 sequence reads: CASSRTGATDTQYF. As DNA, the CDR3 is TGTGCCAGCAGCAGGACAGGGGCCACAGATACGCAGTATTTT.

V is TRBV19 and J is TRBJ2-1; TRBD2 matches 12 bases. This CDR3 is 14 amino acids long. Germline CDR1 reads LNHDA; CDR2 reads SQIVND (reference sequence). Trimming took 3 bases from V and 8 from J; bases not matched to a gene: 2. This CDR3 reads CASSIASGGDEQFF. CDR3 in DNA: TGTGCCAGTAGTATTGCTAGCGGGGGGGATGAGCAGTTCTTC.

The CDR3 loop reads CASGDGTVGNSPLHF. The DNA for the CDR3 is TGCGCCAGCGGAGACGGAACCGTGGGTAATTCACCCCTCCACTTT. The V call is TRBV5-1, the J call TRBJ1-6; D unresolved. Germline assignment: CDR1 SGHRS and CDR2 YFSETQ. CDR3 length: 15 amino acids. V was pared by 7 bases and J by 6 bases, with 17 bases between.

The J gene is TRBJ2-3, the V gene TRBV6-1, with TRBD2 identical over 11 bases. Germline V gene sequence: CDR1 MNHNS, CDR2 SASEGT. V trimming: 4 bases; J trimming: 7 bases; junction bases outside the gene matches: 10. CDR3 size: 16 residues. The CDR3 DNA follows: TGTGCCAGCAGTGTTGTTCTAGCGGGGGGTTCTAATACGCAGTATTTT. It encodes CASSVVLAGGSNTQYF.

CDR3 protein: CASSRVTGEIGYGYTF. CDR3 bases: TGTGCCAGTAGCCGAGTAACAGGGGAAATCGGCTATGGCTACACCTTC. The V gene is TRBV19, the J gene TRBJ1-2, with 7 bases fitting TRBD1. The length of the CDR3 is 16 residues. CDR1 is LNHDA and CDR2 is SQIVND in the germline V gene (reference sequence). V lost 6 bases and J lost 4; bases outside the gene matches: 14.

This chain uses TRBV11-2 with TRBJ2-1, with a tentative D call TRBD2 (5 bases). The CDR3 has 15 residues. The germline CDR1 and CDR2 sequences are SGHAT and FQNNGV. V was clipped by 5 bases and J by 9 bases, with 20 bases between them. CDR3: CASSLARGSGGEQFF. DNA for the CDR3: TGTGCCAGCAGCCTAGCCCGCGGCTCGGGTGGTGAGCAGTTCTTC.